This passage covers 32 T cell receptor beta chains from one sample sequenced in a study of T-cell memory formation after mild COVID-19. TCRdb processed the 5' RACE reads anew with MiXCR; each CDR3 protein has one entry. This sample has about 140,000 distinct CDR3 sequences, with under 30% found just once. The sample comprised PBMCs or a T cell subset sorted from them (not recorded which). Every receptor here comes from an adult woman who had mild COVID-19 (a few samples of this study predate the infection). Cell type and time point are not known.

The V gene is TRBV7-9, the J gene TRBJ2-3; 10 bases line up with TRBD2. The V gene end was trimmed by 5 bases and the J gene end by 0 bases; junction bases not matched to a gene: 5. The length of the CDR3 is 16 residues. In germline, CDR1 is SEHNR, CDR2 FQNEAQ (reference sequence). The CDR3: CASSDHSGRSTDTQYF. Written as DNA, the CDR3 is TGTGCCAGCAGCGACCATAGCGGGAGGAGCACAGATACGCAGTATTTT.

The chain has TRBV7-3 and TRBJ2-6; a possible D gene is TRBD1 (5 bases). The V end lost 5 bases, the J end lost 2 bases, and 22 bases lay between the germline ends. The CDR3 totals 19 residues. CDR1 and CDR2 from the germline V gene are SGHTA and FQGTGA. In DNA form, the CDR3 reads TGTGCCAGCAGCCCCATAGTAGGGGTCCCCCCCGCTGGGGCCAACGTCCTGACTTTC. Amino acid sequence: CASSPIVGVPPAGANVLTF. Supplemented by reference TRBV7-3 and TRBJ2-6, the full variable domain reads GAGVSQTPSNKVTEKGKYVELRCDPISGHTALYWYRQSLGQGPEFLIYFQGTGAADDSGLPNDRFFAVRPEGSVSTLKIQRTERGDSAVYLCASSPIVGVPPAGANVLTFGAGSRLTVL.

This CDR3 reads CASSLAGHIEPDTQYF. In nucleotides, the CDR3 is TGTGCCAGCAGCTTGGCTGGCCATATAGAGCCAGATACGCAGTATTTT. V gene TRBV5-5 combines with J gene TRBJ2-3, with D unresolved. Trimming took 0 bases from V and 4 from J, leaving 15 bases between them. The germline CDR1 and CDR2 sequences are SGHKS and YYEKEE (reference sequence). The CDR3 has 16 amino acids.

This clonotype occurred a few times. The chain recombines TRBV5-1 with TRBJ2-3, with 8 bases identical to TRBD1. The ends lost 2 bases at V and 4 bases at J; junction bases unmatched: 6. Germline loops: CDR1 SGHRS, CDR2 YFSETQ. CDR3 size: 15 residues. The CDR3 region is CASSFRQGRPDTQYF. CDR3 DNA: TGCGCCAGCAGCTTCCGACAGGGGCGCCCAGATACGCAGTATTTT.

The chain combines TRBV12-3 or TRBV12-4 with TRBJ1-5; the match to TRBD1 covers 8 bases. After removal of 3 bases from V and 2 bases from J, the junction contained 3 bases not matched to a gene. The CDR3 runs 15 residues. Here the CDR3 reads CASSLTGVGNQPQHF. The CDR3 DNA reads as TGTGCCAGCAGTTTGACAGGGGTAGGCAATCAGCCCCAGCATTTT.

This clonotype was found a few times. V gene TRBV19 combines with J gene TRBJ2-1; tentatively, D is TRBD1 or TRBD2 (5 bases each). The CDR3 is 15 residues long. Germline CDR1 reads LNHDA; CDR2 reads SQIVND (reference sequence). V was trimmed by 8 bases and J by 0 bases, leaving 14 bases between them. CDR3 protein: CASHEGTSSYNEQFF. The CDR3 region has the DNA TGTGCCAGTCATGAAGGGACGAGCTCCTACAATGAGCAGTTCTTC.

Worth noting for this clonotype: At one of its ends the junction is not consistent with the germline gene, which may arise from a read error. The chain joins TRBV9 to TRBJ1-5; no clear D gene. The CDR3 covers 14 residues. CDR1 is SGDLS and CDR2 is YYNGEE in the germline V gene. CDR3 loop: CASSLSDSTQPQHF. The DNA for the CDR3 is TGTGCCAGCAGCCTATCTGATAGCACTCAGCCCCAGCATTTT. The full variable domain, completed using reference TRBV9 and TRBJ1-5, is DSGVTQTPKHLITATGQRVTLRCSPRSGDLSVYWYQQSLDQGLQFLIQYYNGEERAKGNILERFSAQQFPDLHSELNLSSLELGDSALYFCASSLSDSTQPQHFGDGTRLSIL.

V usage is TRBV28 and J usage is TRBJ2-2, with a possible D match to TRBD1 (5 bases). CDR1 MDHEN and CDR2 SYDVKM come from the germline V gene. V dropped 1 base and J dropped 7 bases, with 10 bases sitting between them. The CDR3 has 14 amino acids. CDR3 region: CASSLLERGGELFF. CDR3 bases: TGTGCCAGCAGTTTATTAGAAAGGGGCGGGGAGCTGTTTTTT.

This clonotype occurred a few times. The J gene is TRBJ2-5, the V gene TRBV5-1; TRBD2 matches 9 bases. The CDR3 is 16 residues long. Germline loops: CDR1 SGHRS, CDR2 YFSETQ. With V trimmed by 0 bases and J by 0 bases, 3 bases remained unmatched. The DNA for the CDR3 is TGCGCCAGCAGCTTGGTAGCTAGCGGGGACCAAGAGACCCAGTACTTC. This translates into CASSLVASGDQETQYF.

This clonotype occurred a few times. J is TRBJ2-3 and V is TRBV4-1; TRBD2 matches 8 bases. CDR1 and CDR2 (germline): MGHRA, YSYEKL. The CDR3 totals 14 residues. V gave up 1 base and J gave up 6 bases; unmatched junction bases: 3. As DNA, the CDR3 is TGCGCCAGCAGCCAAGGCGGGGGGTGGGATACGCAGTATTTT. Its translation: CASSQGGGWDTQYF.

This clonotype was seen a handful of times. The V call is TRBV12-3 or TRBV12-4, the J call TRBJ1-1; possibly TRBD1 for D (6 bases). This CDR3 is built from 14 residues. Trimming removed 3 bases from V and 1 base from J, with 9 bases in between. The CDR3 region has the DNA TGTGCCAGCAGTTTCGGACAGAAGAACACTGAAGCTTTCTTT. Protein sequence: CASSFGQKNTEAFF.

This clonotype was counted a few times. The CDR3 here is CASSSDTDYNEQFF. DNA for the CDR3: TGTGCCAGCAGCTCTGACACTGATTACAATGAGCAGTTCTTC. This sequence joins TRBV13 and TRBJ2-1; no clear D. Trimming shortened V by 4 bases and J by 4 bases, and 11 bases separated the two germline ends. From germline, CDR1 is PRHDT and CDR2 FYEKMQ (reference sequence). This CDR3 is 14 amino acids long. Using reference TRBV13 and TRBJ2-1 for the parts outside the CDR3, the full variable domain is AAGVIQSPRHLIKEKRETATLKCYPIPRHDTVYWYQQGPGQDPQFLISFYEKMQSDKGSIPDRFSAQQFSDYHSELNMSSLELGDSALYFCASSSDTDYNEQFFGPGTRLTVL.

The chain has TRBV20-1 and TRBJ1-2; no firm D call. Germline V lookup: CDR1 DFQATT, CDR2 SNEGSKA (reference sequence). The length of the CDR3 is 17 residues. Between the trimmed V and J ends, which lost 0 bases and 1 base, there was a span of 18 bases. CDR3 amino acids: CSARDLRASKSNYGYTF. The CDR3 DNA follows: TGCAGTGCTAGAGATTTGAGGGCCAGCAAGAGTAACTATGGCTACACCTTC.

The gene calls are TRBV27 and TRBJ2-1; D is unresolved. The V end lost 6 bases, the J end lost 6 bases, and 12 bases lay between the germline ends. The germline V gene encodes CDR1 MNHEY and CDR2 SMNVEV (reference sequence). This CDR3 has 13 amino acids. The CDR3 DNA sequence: TGTGCCAGCAGGCAAGCTAGTGGCAATGAGCAGTTCTTC. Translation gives CASRQASGNEQFF.

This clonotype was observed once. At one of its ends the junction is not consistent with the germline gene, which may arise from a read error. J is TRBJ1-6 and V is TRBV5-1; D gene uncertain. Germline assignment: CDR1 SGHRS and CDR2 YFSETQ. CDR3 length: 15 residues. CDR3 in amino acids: CASSLGDGYDSPLHF. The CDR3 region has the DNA TGCGCCAGCAGCTTGGGGGATGGCTATGATTCACCCCTCCACTTT. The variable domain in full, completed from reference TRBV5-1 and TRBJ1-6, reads KAGVTQTPRYLIKTRGQQVTLSCSPISGHRSVSWYQQTPGQGLQFLFEYFSETQRNKGNFPGRFSGRQFSNSRSEMNVSTLELGDSALYLCASSLGDGYDSPLHFGNGTRLTVT.

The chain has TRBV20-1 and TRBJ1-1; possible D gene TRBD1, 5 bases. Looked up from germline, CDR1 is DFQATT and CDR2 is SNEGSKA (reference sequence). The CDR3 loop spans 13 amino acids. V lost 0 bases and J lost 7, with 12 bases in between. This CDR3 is CSARDEGHLEAFF. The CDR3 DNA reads TGCAGTGCTAGAGATGAAGGACACCTTGAAGCTTTCTTT.

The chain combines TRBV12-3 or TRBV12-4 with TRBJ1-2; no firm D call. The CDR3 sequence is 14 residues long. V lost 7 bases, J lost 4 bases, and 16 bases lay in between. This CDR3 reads CASTWAPWGYGYTF. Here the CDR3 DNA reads TGTGCCAGCACCTGGGCCCCTTGGGGCTATGGCTACACCTTC.

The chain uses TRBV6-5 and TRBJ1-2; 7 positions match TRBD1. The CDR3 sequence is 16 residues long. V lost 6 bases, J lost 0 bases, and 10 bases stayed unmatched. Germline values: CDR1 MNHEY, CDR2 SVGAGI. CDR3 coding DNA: TGTGCCAGCAGCCCAGGACAGGCGAATCCTAACTATGGCTACACCTTC. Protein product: CASSPGQANPNYGYTF.

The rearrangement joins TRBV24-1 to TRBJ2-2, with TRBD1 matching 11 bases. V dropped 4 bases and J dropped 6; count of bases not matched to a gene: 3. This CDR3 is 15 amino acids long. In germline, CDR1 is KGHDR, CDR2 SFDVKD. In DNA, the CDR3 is TGTGCCACCAGTGACGGGACAGGGGGACCCGGGGAGCTGTTTTTT. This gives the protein CATSDGTGGPGELFF.

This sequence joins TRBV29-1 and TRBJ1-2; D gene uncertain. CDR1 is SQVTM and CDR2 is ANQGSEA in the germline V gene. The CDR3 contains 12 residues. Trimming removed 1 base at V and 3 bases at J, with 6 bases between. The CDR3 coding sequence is TGCAGCGTTGAAGCAGAAGACTATGGCTACACCTTC. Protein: CSVEAEDYGYTF.

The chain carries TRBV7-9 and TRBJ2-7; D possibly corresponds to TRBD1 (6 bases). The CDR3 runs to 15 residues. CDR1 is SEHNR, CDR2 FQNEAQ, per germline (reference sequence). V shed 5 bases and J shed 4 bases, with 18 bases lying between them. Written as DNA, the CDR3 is TGTGCCAGCAGCCGACCGGGGCAGGGGTGGTACGAGCAGTACTTC. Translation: CASSRPGQGWYEQYF.

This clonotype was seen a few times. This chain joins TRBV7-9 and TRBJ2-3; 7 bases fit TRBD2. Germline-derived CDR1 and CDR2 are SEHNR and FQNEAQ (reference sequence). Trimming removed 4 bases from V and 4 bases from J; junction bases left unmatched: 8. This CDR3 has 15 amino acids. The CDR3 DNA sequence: TGTGCCAGCAGCTCCGTGACTAGCCCAGCAGATACGCAGTATTTT. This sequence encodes CASSSVTSPADTQYF.

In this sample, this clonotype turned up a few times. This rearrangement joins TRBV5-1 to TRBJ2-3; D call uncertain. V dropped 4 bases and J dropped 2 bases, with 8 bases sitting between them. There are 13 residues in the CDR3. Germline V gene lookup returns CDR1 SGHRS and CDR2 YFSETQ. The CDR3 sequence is CASSIEYTDTQYF. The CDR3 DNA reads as TGCGCCAGCAGCATAGAATACACAGATACGCAGTATTTT.

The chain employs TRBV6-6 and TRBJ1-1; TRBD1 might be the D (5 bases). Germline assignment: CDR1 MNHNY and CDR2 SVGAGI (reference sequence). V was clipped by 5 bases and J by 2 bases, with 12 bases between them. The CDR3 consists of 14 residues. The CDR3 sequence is CASSPGPPNTEAFF. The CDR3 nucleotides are TGTGCCAGCAGTCCGGGACCGCCCAACACTGAAGCTTTCTTT.

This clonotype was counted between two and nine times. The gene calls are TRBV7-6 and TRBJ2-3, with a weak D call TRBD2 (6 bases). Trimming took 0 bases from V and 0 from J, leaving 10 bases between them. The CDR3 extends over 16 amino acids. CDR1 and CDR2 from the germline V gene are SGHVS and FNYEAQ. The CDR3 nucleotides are TGTGCCAGCAGCTTAGCCGGGGACTTTAGCACAGATACGCAGTATTTT. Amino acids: CASSLAGDFSTDTQYF. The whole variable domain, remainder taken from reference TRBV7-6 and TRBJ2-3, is GAGVSQSPRYKVTKRGQDVALRCDPISGHVSLYWYRQALGQGPEFLTYFNYEAQQDKSGLPNDRFSAERPEGSISTLTIQRTEQRDSAMYRCASSLAGDFSTDTQYFGPGTRLTVL.

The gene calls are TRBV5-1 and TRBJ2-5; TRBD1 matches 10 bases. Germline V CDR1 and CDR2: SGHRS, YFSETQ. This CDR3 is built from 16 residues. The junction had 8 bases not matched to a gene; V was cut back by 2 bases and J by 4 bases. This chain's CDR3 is CASSFTLDRGLETQYF. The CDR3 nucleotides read TGCGCCAGCAGCTTTACACTCGACAGGGGGCTAGAGACCCAGTACTTC. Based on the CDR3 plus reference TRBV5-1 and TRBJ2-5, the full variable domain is KAGVTQTPRYLIKTRGQQVTLSCSPISGHRSVSWYQQTPGQGLQFLFEYFSETQRNKGNFPGRFSGRQFSNSRSEMNVSTLELGDSALYLCASSFTLDRGLETQYFGPGTRLLVL.

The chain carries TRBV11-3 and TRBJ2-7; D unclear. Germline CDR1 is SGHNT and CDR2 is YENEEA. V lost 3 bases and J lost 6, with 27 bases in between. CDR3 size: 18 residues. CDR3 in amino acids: CASSFSDARTLYSREQYF. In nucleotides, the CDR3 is TGTGCCAGCAGCTTTTCCGACGCCCGAACCCTCTACTCTCGCGAGCAGTACTTC.

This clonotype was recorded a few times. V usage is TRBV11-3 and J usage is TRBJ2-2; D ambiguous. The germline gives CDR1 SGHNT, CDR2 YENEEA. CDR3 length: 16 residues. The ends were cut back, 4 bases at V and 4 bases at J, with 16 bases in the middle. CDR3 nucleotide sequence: TGTGCCAGCAGCTCCTCGGAATCCGGTATCACCGGGGAGCTGTTTTTT. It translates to CASSSSESGITGELFF.

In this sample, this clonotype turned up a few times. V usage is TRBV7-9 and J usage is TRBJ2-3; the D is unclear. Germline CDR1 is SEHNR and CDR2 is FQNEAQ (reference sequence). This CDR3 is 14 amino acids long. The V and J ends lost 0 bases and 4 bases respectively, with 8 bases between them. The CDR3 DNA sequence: TGTGCCAGCAGCTTAGCGGAACGATCAGATACGCAGTATTTT. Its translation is CASSLAERSDTQYF.

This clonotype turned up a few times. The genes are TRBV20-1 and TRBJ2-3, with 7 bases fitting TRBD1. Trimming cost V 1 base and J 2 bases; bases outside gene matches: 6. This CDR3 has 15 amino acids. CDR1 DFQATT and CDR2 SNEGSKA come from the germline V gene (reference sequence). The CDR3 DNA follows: TGCAGTGCTAGAGCCCGGGACAGCTCCACAGATACGCAGTATTTT. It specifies CSARARDSSTDTQYF.

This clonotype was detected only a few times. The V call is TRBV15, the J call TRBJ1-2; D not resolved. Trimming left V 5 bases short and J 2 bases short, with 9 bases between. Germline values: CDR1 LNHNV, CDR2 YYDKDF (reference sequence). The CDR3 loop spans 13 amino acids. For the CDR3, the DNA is TGTGCCACCAGCCCAGGACGGAACTATGGCTACACCTTC. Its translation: CATSPGRNYGYTF. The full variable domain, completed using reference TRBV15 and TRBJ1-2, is DAMVIQNPRYQVTQFGKPVTLSCSQTLNHNVMYWYQQKSSQAPKLLFHYYDKDFNNEADTPDNFQSRRPNTSFCFLDIRSPGLGDTAMYLCATSPGRNYGYTFGSGTRLTVV.

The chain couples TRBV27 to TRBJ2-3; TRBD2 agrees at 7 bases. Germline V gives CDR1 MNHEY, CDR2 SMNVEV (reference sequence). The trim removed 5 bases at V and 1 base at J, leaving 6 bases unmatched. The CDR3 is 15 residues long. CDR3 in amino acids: CASSSSLAGTDTQYF. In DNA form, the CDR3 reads TGTGCCAGCAGTAGTTCCCTAGCGGGCACAGATACGCAGTATTTT.